The 26 T cell receptor beta chains given below trace back to one sample, sequenced in a study of shared clonotypes between healthy human individuals (TCRdb year 2020). The library relied on the immunoSEQ multiplex PCR assay. The table comes from immuneACCESS by way of TCRdb, which keeps in-frame sequences with V and J called. Part of the clones is missing from these tables; in studies checked, under half for an unresolved V gene and the rest for unknown reasons. Counted in this sample were 2 million to 2.5 million clones; 93% of them appeared once. Of the sample, approximately 0.4% is held by the ten largest clones. Sequencing was done on a sample of naive CD4+ T cells from PBMCs. What the cell subset or site label conveys for this sample: CD45RA+ positively selected. Source of these receptors: a man younger than 30 in good health. Some clones in this sample may be carry-over from other donors' samples.

This chain connects TRBV6-1 to TRBJ1-5; weak D call: TRBD1 (6 bases). Trimming took 5 bases from V and 3 from J, leaving 11 bases between them. Germline CDR1 is MNHNS and CDR2 is SASEGT. There are 14 residues in the CDR3. The CDR3 protein is CASSPGADNQPQHF. The CDR3 region has the DNA TGTGCCAGCAGTCCGGGGGCAGACAATCAGCCCCAGCATTTT.

The V and J genes are TRBV6-6 and TRBJ1-2; D unclear. Germline CDR1 is MNHNY and CDR2 is SVGAGI (reference sequence). The V gene lost 5 bases and the J gene lost 8 bases, with 12 bases spanning the gap. The CDR3 extends over 12 amino acids. The CDR3 reads CASSTPYPGYTF. The CDR3 DNA reads as TGTGCCAGCAGTACCCCCTATCCCGGCTACACCTTC.

This chain uses TRBV4-1 with TRBJ2-3, with D perhaps matching TRBD1 (6 bases). With 1 base removed from V and 5 bases from J, the gap between germline ends came to 19 bases. The length of the CDR3 is 17 residues. Germline V gene data show CDR1 as MGHRA and CDR2 as YSYEKL. The CDR3 loop is CASSQVSGQQSRDTQYF. The CDR3 DNA is TGCGCCAGCAGCCAAGTAAGCGGACAGCAAAGTAGAGATACGCAGTATTTT.

This sequence joins TRBV18 and TRBJ2-2, with 11 bases aligning to TRBD1. This CDR3 is built from 17 residues. Germline V gene sequence: CDR1 KGHSH, CDR2 LQKENI. Trimming took 2 bases from V and 6 from J; bases not matched to a gene: 8. As DNA, the CDR3 is TGTGCCAGCTCACCAACAGCGGACAGGGGGCGCGCCGGGGAGCTGTTTTTT. Its translation is CASSPTADRGRAGELFF.

This clone was counted once. This chain joins TRBV10-3 and TRBJ2-7, with 10 bases lining up with TRBD2. Per germline, CDR1 ENHRY and CDR2 SYGVKD. CDR3 length equals 16 residues. The ends lost 5 bases at V and 2 bases at J; junction bases unmatched: 9. CDR3 protein: CAISTEEAGGPYEQYF. DNA for the CDR3: TGTGCCATCAGTACTGAAGAAGCGGGAGGGCCCTACGAGCAGTACTTC.

The V gene is TRBV6-6, the J gene TRBJ1-1; a weak D match, TRBD1 (5 bases). Germline assignment: CDR1 MNHNY and CDR2 SVGAGI (reference sequence). The CDR3 extends over 14 amino acids. V was shortened by 6 bases and J by 2 bases, with 13 bases between the two germline ends. In DNA, the CDR3 is TGTGCCAGCAGATCCGGGACGGTAAACACTGAAGCTTTCTTT. Amino acids: CASRSGTVNTEAFF.

J is TRBJ2-7 and V is TRBV15, with 10 positions matching TRBD1. Per germline, CDR1 LNHNV and CDR2 YYDKDF (reference sequence). Trimming cost V 1 base and J 3 bases; bases outside gene matches: 3. The CDR3 is 15 residues long. CDR3 coding DNA: TGTGCCACCAGCAGAGGCGGGGACAGGGGCTACGAGCAGTACTTC. Its protein product is CATSRGGDRGYEQYF.

The genes are TRBV27 and TRBJ2-1; TRBD1 is a possible D gene (6 bases). Trimming cost V 2 bases and J 9 bases, with 17 bases left between them. Germline CDR1 is MNHEY and CDR2 is SMNVEV (reference sequence). CDR3 length equals 15 residues. The CDR3 spells CASSLGPYRDTEQFF. The CDR3 region has the DNA TGTGCCAGCAGTTTAGGGCCCTACAGGGATACTGAGCAGTTCTTC.

The chain employs TRBV11-3 and TRBJ2-1; possible D gene TRBD1, 6 bases. CDR3 length: 15 residues. The V gene lost 2 bases and the J gene lost 0 bases, with 8 bases spanning the gap. Germline-derived CDR1 and CDR2 are SGHNT and YENEEA. This CDR3 is CASSLTGTSYNEQFF. The CDR3 DNA is TGTGCCAGCAGCTTAACAGGGACCTCCTACAATGAGCAGTTCTTC.

The genes are TRBV10-3 and TRBJ2-3; 13 bases map to TRBD2. J gave up 2 bases and V 4 bases, and 15 bases lay outside the gene matches. Germline CDR1 and CDR2: ENHRY and SYGVKD. This CDR3 is 20 amino acids long. Written as DNA, the CDR3 is TGTGCCATCAGTGCCAGTATAGGGACTAGCGGGAAAGGGGTCACAGATACGCAGTATTTT. This translates into CAISASIGTSGKGVTDTQYF.

The CDR3 nucleotides are TGTGCCAGCAGTGAAGGGGGACTAGCGCAAGAGACCCAGTACTTC. It codes for CASSEGGLAQETQYF. The rearrangement joins TRBV2 to TRBJ2-5, with 10 bases matching TRBD2. J lost 2 bases, V lost 1 base, and 1 base had no gene match. The CDR3 spans 15 residues. Germline CDR1 SNHLY, CDR2 FYNNEI.

The genes are TRBV9 and TRBJ1-2; TRBD1 aligns across 7 bases. Per the germline V gene, CDR1 is SGDLS and CDR2 is YYNGEE. V gave up 2 bases and J gave up 7 bases; unmatched junction bases: 8. The CDR3 covers 14 residues. CDR3 sequence (DNA): TGTGCCAGCAGCGTCTCCGACAGGGTGGGTGGCTACACCTTC. It encodes CASSVSDRVGGYTF.

This clone has a single count. The chain recombines TRBV7-6 with TRBJ1-1, with 8 bases lining up with TRBD1. The length of the CDR3 is 16 residues. Germline V CDR1 and CDR2: SGHVS, FNYEAQ. V lost 5 bases to trimming and J lost 5 bases; unmatched junction nucleotides: 13. For the CDR3, the DNA is TGTGCCAGCAGCAGCCGCGACAGGGGCCTAAAGACTGAAGCTTTCTTT. Translating gives CASSSRDRGLKTEAFF.

The chain has TRBV30 and TRBJ2-1, with D possibly matching TRBD2 (6 bases). The germline V gene encodes CDR1 GTSNPN and CDR2 SVGIG (reference sequence). This CDR3 has 14 amino acids. The germline V and J ends were trimmed by 3 bases and 7 bases, with 16 bases remaining between them. The CDR3 DNA follows: TGTGCCTGGAGACCCCGCGGGATTATGAATGAGCAGTTCTTC. It encodes CAWRPRGIMNEQFF.

The chain uses TRBV5-8 and TRBJ2-5; D possibly matches TRBD1 or TRBD2 (5 bases each). Per the germline V gene, CDR1 is SGHTS and CDR2 is YDEGEE. V was clipped by 6 bases and J by 5 bases, with 20 bases between them. The CDR3 is 15 amino acids. The DNA for the CDR3 is TGTGCCAGCACCATCGGGACGGTGAAAAGCGAGACCCAGTACTTC. Protein sequence: CASTIGTVKSETQYF.

The sample holds a few counts of this clone. The V call is TRBV6-6, the J call TRBJ1-1; D is ambiguous. The CDR3 consists of 12 residues. Germline CDR1 reads MNHNY; CDR2 reads SVGAGI (reference sequence). V was shortened by 4 bases and J by 2 bases, with 5 bases between the two germline ends. The CDR3 DNA sequence: TGTGCCAGCAGTTGGCACAACACTGAAGCTTTCTTT. This translates into CASSWHNTEAFF.

The J gene is TRBJ1-5, the V gene TRBV28, with D unresolved. CDR1 is MDHEN and CDR2 is SYDVKM in the germline V gene. V was cut by 4 bases and J by 1 base, with 17 bases left in between. The CDR3 length is 17 residues. The DNA for the CDR3 is TGTGCCAGCAGTTCAATTAGGCCGACGCGGAGCAATCAGCCCCAGCATTTT. Its protein product is CASSSIRPTRSNQPQHF.

The chain has TRBV6-1 and TRBJ1-1; D gene ambiguous. CDR1 and CDR2 (germline): MNHNS, SASEGT. The CDR3 is made up of 13 amino acids. V was clipped by 3 bases and J by 5 bases, with 10 bases between them. The CDR3 coding sequence is TGTGCCAGCAGTGAGACCCGGGGAACTGAAGCTTTCTTT. This codes for CASSETRGTEAFF.

This clone showed up just once. The rearrangement uses TRBV7-2 and TRBJ2-3; D call uncertain. The CDR3 is made up of 13 amino acids. CDR1 and CDR2 from the germline V gene are SGHTA and FQGNSA. V lost 1 base and J lost 6, with 8 bases in between. CDR3 in amino acids: CASSLGSGDTQYF. For the CDR3, the DNA is TGTGCCAGCAGCTTAGGTTCCGGTGATACGCAGTATTTT.

This chain uses TRBV29-1 with TRBJ1-2, with no clear D. The CDR3 covers 16 residues. Trimming took off 2 bases at V and 2 bases at J, with 18 bases between the two ends. Germline V lookup: CDR1 SQVTM, CDR2 ANQGSEA. The CDR3: CSVENDVAQENYGYTF. CDR3 sequence (DNA): TGCAGCGTTGAAAATGATGTGGCTCAGGAGAACTATGGCTACACCTTC.

The chain joins TRBV10-3 to TRBJ1-5; 9 bases are shared with TRBD1. The V segment lost 9 bases and the J segment 1 base; nucleotides outside the gene matches: 4. CDR1 is ENHRY and CDR2 is SYGVKD in the germline V gene. This CDR3 comprises 14 residues. The CDR3 protein is CAIRGTGSNQPQHF. CDR3 coding DNA: TGTGCCATAAGAGGGACAGGGAGCAATCAGCCCCAGCATTTT.

The rearrangement links TRBV2 to TRBJ2-7; 13 bases agree with TRBD2. In germline, CDR1 is SNHLY, CDR2 FYNNEI. Trimming at V came to 7 bases and at J to 2 bases, leaving 2 bases not matched to a gene. This CDR3 contains 14 residues. The CDR3 DNA sequence: TGTGCCAGCACCACTAGCGGGAGGGCCTACGAGCAGTACTTC. It specifies CASTTSGRAYEQYF.

The chain joins TRBV6-5 to TRBJ1-4; D call uncertain. V lost 2 bases and J lost 5, with 6 bases in between. CDR1 and CDR2 from the germline V gene are MNHEY and SVGAGI. This CDR3 has 13 amino acids. CDR3 sequence reads: CASSYEGNEKLFF. The CDR3 nucleotides are TGTGCCAGCAGTTACGAAGGAAATGAAAAACTGTTTTTT.

The chain employs TRBV7-2 and TRBJ1-3; D perhaps matches TRBD1 (5 bases). CDR3 length: 14 residues. Trimming removed 1 base from V and 10 bases from J, with 14 bases in between. CDR1 and CDR2 from the germline V gene are SGHTA and FQGNSA. CDR3 residues: CASSLVLPGATIYF. CDR3 in DNA: TGTGCCAGCAGCTTAGTACTCCCCGGGGCAACCATATATTTT.

The chain is built from TRBV2 and TRBJ2-5, with a possible D match to TRBD2 (5 bases). CDR3 length: 14 residues. Germline values: CDR1 SNHLY, CDR2 FYNNEI. Trimming removed 3 bases from V and 5 bases from J, with 13 bases in between. The CDR3 spells CASSEARSVETQYF. The CDR3 bases are TGTGCCAGCAGTGAGGCGCGTAGCGTGGAGACCCAGTACTTC.

The chain links TRBV6-5 to TRBJ1-2, with TRBD1 as a possible D gene (5 bases). This CDR3 spans 14 amino acids. Germline V gene data show CDR1 as MNHEY and CDR2 as SVGAGI. Trimming cost V 0 bases and J 7 bases, with 12 bases left between them. The DNA of the CDR3 is TGTGCCAGCAGTTACTCGTCGGGGACGGGTGGCTACACCTTC. Its protein is CASSYSSGTGGYTF.